A single sample is the source of the 6 T cell receptor beta chains below, sequenced in a study of blood T cell repertoires in COVID-19. TCRdb's copy holds only in-frame clones and misses some; the assay was immunoSEQ multiplex PCR. This table has about 110,000 clones, 70% to 90% appearing once. Specimen: peripheral blood. The receptors were gathered from a man aged 40-50 years with active or convalescent COVID-19.

The chain is built from TRBV11-2 and TRBJ2-4, with a possible D match to TRBD2 (6 bases). This CDR3 comprises 15 residues. The germline V gene encodes CDR1 SGHAT and CDR2 FQNNGV. The germline V and J ends were trimmed by 1 base and 7 bases, with 14 bases remaining between them. The CDR3 nucleotides read TGTGCCAGCAGCTTAGTTCCCAGGGAGGCGAACATTCAGTACTTC. Translated, it gives CASSLVPREANIQYF.

This clone was counted a single time. The rearrangement joins TRBV28 to TRBJ2-1, with TRBD2 identical over 12 bases. V was clipped by 2 bases and J by 4 bases; unmatched bases: 3. CDR3 length equals 16 residues. Germline-derived CDR1 and CDR2 are MDHEN and SYDVKM. The CDR3 here is CASSLASGRGYNEQFF. CDR3 coding DNA: TGTGCCAGCAGTTTAGCTAGCGGGAGGGGGTACAATGAGCAGTTCTTC. Filled out from reference TRBV28 and TRBJ2-1, the complete variable domain reads DVKVTQSSRYLVKRTGEKVFLECVQDMDHENMFWYRQDPGLGLRLIYFSYDVKMKEKGDIPEGYSVSREKKERFSLILESASTNQTSMYLCASSLASGRGYNEQFFGPGTRLTVL.

The chain employs TRBV24-1 and TRBJ2-2, with TRBD1 matching 9 bases. The germline V gene has CDR1 KGHDR and CDR2 SFDVKD. Unmatched junction bases numbered 10, after V lost 1 base and J lost 5 bases. The CDR3 runs 18 residues. CDR3 residues: CATSDFPKQGARTGELFF. Written as DNA, the CDR3 is TGTGCCACCAGTGATTTTCCAAAACAGGGGGCGAGGACCGGGGAGCTGTTTTTT.

This CDR3 is CASSQAGTGGLTNEKLFF. The CDR3 DNA sequence: TGTGCCAGCAGCCAAGCCGGGACAGGGGGGTTAACTAATGAAAAACTGTTTTTT. The chain employs TRBV4-2 and TRBJ1-4; 11 bases agree with TRBD1. Germline V lookup: CDR1 LGHNA, CDR2 YNFKEQ. V lost 1 base to trimming and J lost 1 base; unmatched junction nucleotides: 5. This CDR3 has 18 residues.

This rearrangement joins TRBV14 to TRBJ1-5, with TRBD1 as a possible D gene (5 bases). The germline CDR1 and CDR2 sequences are SGHDN and FVKESK. V lost 4 bases and J 5 bases, leaving 12 bases between the germline ends. CDR3 size: 14 residues. CDR3 amino acids: CASSRSGGDQPQHF. CDR3 nucleotides: TGTGCCAGCAGCCGTTCTGGGGGGGATCAGCCCCAGCATTTT.

This clone came up a few times. The chain links TRBV7-2 to TRBJ1-5, with TRBD1 as a possible D gene (6 bases). Looked up from germline, CDR1 is SGHTA and CDR2 is FQGNSA. The V end was cut by 1 base, the J end by 7 bases, with 14 bases between. The CDR3 contains 15 residues. The CDR3 spells CASSLGGRGNQPQHF. CDR3 nucleotides: TGTGCCAGCAGCTTAGGGGGCAGGGGTAACCAGCCCCAGCATTTT.